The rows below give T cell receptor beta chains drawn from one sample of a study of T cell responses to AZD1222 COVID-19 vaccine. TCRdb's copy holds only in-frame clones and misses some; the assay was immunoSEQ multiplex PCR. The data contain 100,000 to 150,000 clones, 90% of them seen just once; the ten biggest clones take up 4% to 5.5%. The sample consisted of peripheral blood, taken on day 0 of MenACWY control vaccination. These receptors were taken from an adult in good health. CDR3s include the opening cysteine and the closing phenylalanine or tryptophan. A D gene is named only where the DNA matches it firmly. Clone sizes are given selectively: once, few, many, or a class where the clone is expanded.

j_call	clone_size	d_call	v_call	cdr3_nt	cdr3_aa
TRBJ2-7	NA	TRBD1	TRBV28	TGTGCCAGCAGTGTGATAAGGGGGCGAGCCTACGAGCAGTACTTC	CASSVIRGRAYEQYF
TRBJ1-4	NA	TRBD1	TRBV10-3	TGTGCCATCAGGACAGACAGGGTCGGTGAAAAACTGTTTTTT	CAIRTDRVGEKLFF
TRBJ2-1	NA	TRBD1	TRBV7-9	TGTGCCAGCAGCTTCCCCATGGGACAGAGAGGAAAGGCTGAGCAGTTCTTC	CASSFPMGQRGKAEQFF
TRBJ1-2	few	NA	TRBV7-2	TGTGCCAGCAGCTTAGCCGTCGGCTATGGCTACACCTTC	CASSLAVGYGYTF
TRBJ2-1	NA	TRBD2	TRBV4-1	TGCGCCAGCAGCCCAAGTCCCGGGGGGTACAATGAGCAGTTCTTC	CASSPSPGGYNEQFF
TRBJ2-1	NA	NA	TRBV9	TGTGCCAGCAGCGTAGGTAGCTCCTACAATGAGCAGTTCTTC	CASSVGSSYNEQFF
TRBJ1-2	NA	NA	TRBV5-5	TGTGCCAGCAGCTTCGTGGATGCTAACTATGGCTACACCTTC	CASSFVDANYGYTF
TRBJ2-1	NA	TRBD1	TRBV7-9	TGTGCCAGCAGCCGGACAGGGGCCCATCGGAGGGGGCAGTTCTTC	CASSRTGAHRRGQFF
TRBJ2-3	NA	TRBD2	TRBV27	TGTGCCAGCAGTTTATATGCGGGAGGGCCAGATACGCAGTATTTT	CASSLYAGGPDTQYF
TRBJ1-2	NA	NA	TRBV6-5	TGTGCCAGCAGTATACGGGGGACAATGGGATATGGCTACACCTTC	CASSIRGTMGYGYTF
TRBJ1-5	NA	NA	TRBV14	TGTGCCAGCAGAACACGGCCCAGCAATCAGCCCCAGCATTTT	CASRTRPSNQPQHF
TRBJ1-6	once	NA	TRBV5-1	TGCGCCAGCAGCTTGGCTCCGACACAATATAATTCACCCCTCCACTTT	CASSLAPTQYNSPLHF
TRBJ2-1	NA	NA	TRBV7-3	TGTGCCAGCAGCTCACTAGTGCGGGTTTACAATGAGCAGTTCTTC	CASSSLVRVYNEQFF
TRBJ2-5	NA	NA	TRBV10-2	TGCGCCAGCAGTGATCAGGGACTTTCGGGTGAGACCCAGTACTTC	CASSDQGLSGETQYF
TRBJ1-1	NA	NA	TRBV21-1	TGTGCCAGCAGCAAAATTCCTGGGGGGCGCGTAACTGAAGCTTTCTTT	CASSKIPGGRVTEAFF
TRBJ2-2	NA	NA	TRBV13	TGTGCCAGCAGCTTAGCACTAGTAGGCACCGGGGAGCTGTTTTTT	CASSLALVGTGELFF
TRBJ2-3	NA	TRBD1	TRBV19	TGTGCCAGTAGTACAACAGGGGTTAGCACAGATACGCAGTATTTT	CASSTTGVSTDTQYF
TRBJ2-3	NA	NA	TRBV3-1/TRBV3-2	TGTGCCAGCAGCCAAGACCTTAGCACAGATACGCAGTATTTT	CASSQDLSTDTQYF
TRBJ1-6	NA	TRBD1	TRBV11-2	TGTGCCACCGGGGGACAGGGGAATTCACCCCTCCACTTT	CATGGQGNSPLHF
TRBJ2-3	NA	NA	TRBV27	TGTGCCAGCACGAACAGGGGAGGAGATACGCAGTATTTT	CASTNRGGDTQYF
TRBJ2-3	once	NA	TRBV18	TGTGCCAGCTCACCACCCGTCAGGAGCACAGATACGCAGTATTTT	CASSPPVRSTDTQYF
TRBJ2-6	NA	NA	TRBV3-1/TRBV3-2	TGTGCCAGCAGCCAAGGGGTCGGGGCCAACGTCCTGACTTTC	CASSQGVGANVLTF
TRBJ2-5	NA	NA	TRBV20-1	TGCAGTGCTAGAGATCTTGAGACCCAGTACTTC	CSARDLETQYF
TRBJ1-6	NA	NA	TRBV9	TGTGCCAGCAGCTTAAGGACGCCCGGCGGGGAGTCACCCCTCCACTTT	CASSLRTPGGESPLHF
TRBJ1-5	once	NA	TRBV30	TGTGCCTGGAGTGCAGGTAGCAATCAGCCCCAGCATTTT	CAWSAGSNQPQHF
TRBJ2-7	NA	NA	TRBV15	TGTGCCACCAGCAGAGATGTACAACTTTACGAGCAGTACTTC	CATSRDVQLYEQYF
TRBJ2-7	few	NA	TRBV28	TGTGCCAGCAGCCGCCCAATGACTACCTCCTCCGAGCAGTACTTC	CASSRPMTTSSEQYF
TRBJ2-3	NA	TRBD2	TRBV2	TGTGCCAGCAGTATCCCGCAGGCGGGGGGTACGCAGTATTTT	CASSIPQAGGTQYF
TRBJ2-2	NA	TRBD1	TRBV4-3	TGCGCCAGCAGCCGGGACAGGGCCACCGGGGAGCTGTTTTTT	CASSRDRATGELFF